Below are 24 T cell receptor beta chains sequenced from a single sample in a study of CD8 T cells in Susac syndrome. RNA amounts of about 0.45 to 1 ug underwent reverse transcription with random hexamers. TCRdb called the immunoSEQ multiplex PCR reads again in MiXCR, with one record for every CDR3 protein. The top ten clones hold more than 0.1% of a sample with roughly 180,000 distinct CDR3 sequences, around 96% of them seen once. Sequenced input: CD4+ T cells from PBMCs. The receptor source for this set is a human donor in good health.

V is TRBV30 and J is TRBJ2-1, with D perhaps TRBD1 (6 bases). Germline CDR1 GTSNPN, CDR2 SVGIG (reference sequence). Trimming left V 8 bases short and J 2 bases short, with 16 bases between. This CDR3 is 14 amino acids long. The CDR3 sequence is CALGPGQPYNEQFF. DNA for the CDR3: TGTGCCCTGGGGCCGGGACAACCCTACAATGAGCAGTTCTTC.

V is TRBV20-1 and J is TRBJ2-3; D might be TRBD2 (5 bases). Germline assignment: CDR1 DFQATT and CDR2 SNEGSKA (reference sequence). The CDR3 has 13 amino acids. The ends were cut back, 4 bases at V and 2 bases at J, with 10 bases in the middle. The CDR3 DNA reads TGCAGTGCTACCGGGATAAACACAGATACGCAGTATTTT. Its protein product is CSATGINTDTQYF.

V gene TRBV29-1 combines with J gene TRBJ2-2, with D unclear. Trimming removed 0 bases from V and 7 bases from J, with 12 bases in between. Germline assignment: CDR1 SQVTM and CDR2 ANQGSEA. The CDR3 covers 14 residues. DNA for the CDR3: TGCAGCGTTGAAGACGGCCGAGGTGGCGGGGAGCTGTTTTTT. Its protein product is CSVEDGRGGGELFF.

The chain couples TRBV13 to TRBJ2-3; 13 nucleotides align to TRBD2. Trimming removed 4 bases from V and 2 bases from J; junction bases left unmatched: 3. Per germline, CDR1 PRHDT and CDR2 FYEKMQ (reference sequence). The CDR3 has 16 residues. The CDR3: CASSWGLAGLTDTQYF. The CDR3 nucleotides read TGTGCCAGCAGCTGGGGACTAGCGGGACTCACAGATACGCAGTATTTT.

The CDR3 DNA reads as TGTGCCAGCAGTTACTCCACCTCGGCCGGCACAGGGCTTCGAACCTACGAGCAGTACTTC. Amino acid sequence: CASSYSTSAGTGLRTYEQYF. V usage is TRBV6-2 or TRBV6-3 and J usage is TRBJ2-7; D perhaps matches TRBD1 (6 bases). CDR3 length: 20 amino acids. Trimming stripped 0 bases from V and 2 bases from J, with 26 bases between. Looked up from germline, CDR1 is MNHEY and CDR2 is SVGEGT.

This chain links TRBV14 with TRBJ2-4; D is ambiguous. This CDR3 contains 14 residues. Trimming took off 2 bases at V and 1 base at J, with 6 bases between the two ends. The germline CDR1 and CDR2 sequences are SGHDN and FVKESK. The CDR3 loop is CASSQIGAKNIQYF. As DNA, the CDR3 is TGTGCCAGCAGCCAAATAGGGGCCAAAAACATTCAGTACTTC.

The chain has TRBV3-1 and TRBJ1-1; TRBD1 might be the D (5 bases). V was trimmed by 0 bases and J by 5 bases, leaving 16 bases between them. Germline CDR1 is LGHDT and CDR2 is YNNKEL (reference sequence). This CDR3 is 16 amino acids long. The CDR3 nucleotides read TGTGCCAGCAGCCAAGATTCGCGGGGGTTTGTAACTGAAGCTTTCTTT. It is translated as CASSQDSRGFVTEAFF.

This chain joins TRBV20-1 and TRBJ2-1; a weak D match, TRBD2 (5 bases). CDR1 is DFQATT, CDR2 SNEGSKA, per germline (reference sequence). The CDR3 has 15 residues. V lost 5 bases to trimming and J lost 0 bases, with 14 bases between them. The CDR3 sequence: CSAGLAGTSYNEQFF. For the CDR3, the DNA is TGCAGTGCTGGCCTGGCGGGTACCTCCTACAATGAGCAGTTCTTC.

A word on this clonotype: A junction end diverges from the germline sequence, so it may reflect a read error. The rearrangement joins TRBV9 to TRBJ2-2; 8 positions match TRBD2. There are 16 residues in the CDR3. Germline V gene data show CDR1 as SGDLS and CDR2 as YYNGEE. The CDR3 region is CASTVGFTSGGGELFF. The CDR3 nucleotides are TGTGCCAGCACCGTAGGGTTCACTAGCGGTGGCGGGGAGCTGTTTTTT.

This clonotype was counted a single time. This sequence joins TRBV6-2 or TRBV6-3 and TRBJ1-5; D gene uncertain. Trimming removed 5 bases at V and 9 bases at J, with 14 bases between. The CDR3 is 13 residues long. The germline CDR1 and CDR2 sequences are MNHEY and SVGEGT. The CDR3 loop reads CASSAGVMVPQHF. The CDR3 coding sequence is TGTGCCAGCAGTGCCGGGGTGATGGTGCCCCAGCATTTT.

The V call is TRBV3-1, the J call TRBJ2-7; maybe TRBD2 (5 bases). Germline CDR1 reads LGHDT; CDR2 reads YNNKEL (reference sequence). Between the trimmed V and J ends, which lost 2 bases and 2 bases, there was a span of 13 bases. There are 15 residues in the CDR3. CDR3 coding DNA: TGTGCCAGCAGCCAAACTACAGCGGTACCCTACGAGCAGTACTTC. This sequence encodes CASSQTTAVPYEQYF.

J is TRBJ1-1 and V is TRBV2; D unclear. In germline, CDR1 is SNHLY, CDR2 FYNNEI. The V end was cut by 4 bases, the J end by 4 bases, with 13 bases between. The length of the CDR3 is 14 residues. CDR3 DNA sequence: TGTGCCAGCAGTGTAAGCCGGGGTACCACTGAAGCTTTCTTT. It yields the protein CASSVSRGTTEAFF.

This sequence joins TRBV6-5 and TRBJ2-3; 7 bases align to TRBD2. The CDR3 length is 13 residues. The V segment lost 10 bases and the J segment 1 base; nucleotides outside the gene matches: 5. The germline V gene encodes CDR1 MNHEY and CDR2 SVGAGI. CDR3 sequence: CAIGRTGTDTQYF. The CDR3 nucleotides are TGTGCCATCGGGAGGACTGGCACAGATACGCAGTATTTT.

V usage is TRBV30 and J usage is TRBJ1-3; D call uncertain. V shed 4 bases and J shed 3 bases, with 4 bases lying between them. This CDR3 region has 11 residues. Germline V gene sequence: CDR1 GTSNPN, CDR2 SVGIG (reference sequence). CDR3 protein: CAWIYGNTIYF. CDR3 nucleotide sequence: TGTGCCTGGATATATGGAAACACCATATATTTT. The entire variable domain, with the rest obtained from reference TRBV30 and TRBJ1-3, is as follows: SQTIHQWPATLVQPVGSPLSLECTVEGTSNPNLYWYRQAAGRGLQLLFYSVGIGQISSEVPQNLSASRPQDRQFILSSKKLLLSDSGFYLCAWIYGNTIYFGEGSWLTVV.

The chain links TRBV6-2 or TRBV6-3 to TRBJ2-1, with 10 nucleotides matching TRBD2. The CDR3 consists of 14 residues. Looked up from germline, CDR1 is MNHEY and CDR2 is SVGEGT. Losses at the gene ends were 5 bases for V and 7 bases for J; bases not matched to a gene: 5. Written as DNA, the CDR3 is TGTGCCAGCAGTACTAGCGGGATGGGAAATGAGCAGTTCTTC. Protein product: CASSTSGMGNEQFF.

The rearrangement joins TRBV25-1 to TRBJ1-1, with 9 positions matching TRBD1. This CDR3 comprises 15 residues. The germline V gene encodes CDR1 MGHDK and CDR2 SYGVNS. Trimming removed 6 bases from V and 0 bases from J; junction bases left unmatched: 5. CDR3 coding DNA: TGTGCCAGCAGGGGACAGGGTGTGGTGAACACTGAAGCTTTCTTT. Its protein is CASRGQGVVNTEAFF.

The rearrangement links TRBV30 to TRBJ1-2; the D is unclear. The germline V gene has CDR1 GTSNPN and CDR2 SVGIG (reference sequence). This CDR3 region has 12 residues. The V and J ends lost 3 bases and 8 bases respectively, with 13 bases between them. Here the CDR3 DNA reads TGTGCCTGGAGCCCCAACAGTGGGGGCTACACCTTC. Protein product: CAWSPNSGGYTF.

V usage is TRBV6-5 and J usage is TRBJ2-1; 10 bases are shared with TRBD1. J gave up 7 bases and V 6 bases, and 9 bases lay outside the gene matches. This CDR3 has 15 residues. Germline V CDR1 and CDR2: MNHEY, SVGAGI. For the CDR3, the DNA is TGTGCCAGCAGGACAGGGGGCCTATCAACGAATGAGCAGTTCTTC. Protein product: CASRTGGLSTNEQFF.

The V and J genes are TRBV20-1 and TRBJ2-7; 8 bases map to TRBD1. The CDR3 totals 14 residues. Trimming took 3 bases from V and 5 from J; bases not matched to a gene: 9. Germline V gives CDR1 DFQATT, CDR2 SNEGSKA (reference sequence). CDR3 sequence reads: CSARGDRNVNEQYF. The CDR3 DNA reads TGCAGTGCTAGGGGGGACAGGAATGTCAACGAGCAGTACTTC.

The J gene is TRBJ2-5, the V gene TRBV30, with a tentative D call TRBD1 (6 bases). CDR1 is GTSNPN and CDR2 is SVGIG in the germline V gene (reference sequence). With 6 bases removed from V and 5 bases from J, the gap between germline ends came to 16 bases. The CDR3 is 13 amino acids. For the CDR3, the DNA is TGTGCCTGTTACACAGGGTTTTTGGAGACCCAGTACTTC. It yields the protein CACYTGFLETQYF.

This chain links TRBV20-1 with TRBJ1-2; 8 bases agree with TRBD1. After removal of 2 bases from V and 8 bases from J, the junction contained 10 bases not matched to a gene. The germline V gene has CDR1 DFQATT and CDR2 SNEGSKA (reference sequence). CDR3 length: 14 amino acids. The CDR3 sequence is CSARRRGLVMGYTF. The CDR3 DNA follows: TGCAGTGCTAGACGCAGGGGGCTTGTCATGGGCTACACCTTC.

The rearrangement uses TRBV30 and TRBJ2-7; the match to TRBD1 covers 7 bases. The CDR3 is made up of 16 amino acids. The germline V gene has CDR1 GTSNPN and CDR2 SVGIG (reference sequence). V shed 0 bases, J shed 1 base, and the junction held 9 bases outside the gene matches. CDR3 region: CAWSVPRPGQSYEQYF. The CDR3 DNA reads TGTGCCTGGAGTGTACCCAGGCCGGGACAGTCCTACGAGCAGTACTTC.

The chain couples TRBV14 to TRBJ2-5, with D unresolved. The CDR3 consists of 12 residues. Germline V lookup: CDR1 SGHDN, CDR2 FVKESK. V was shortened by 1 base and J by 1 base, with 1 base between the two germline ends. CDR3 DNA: TGTGCCAGCAGCCAAGTCCAAGAGACCCAGTACTTC. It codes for CASSQVQETQYF. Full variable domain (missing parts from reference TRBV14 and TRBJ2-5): EAGVTQFPSHSVIEKGQTVTLRCDPISGHDNLYWYRRVMGKEIKFLLHFVKESKQDESGMPNNRFLAERTGGTYSTLKVQPAELEDSGVYFCASSQVQETQYFGPGTRLLVL.

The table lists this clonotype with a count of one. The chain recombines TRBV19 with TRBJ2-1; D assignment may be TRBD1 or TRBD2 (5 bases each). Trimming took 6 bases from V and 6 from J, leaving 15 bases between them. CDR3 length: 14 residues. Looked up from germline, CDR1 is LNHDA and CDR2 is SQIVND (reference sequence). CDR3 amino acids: CASRPTFGTNEQFF. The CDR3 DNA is TGTGCCAGTAGACCTACGTTCGGGACCAATGAGCAGTTCTTC.